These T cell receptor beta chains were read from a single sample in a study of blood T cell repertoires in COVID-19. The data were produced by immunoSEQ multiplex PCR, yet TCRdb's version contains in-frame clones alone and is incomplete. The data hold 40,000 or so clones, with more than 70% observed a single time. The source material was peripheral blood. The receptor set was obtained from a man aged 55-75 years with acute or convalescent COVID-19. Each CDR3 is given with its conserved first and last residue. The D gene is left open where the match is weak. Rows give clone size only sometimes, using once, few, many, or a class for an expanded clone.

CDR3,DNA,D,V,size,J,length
CASSSRQGVNEQFF,TGTGCCAGCAGCTCAAGACAGGGGGTGAATGAGCAGTTCTTC,TRBD1,TRBV7-3,.,TRBJ2-1,14
CASSYEASGTTGELFF,TGTGCCAGCAGCTACGAAGCTAGCGGGACCACCGGGGAGCTGTTTTTT,TRBD2,TRBV7-9,few,TRBJ2-2,16
CASSPDSRENQPQHF,TGTGCCAGCAGCCCCGACAGCCGGGAGAATCAGCCCCAGCATTTT,.,TRBV7-2,few,TRBJ1-5,15
CASNARGHEQYF,TGTGCCAGTAACGCCAGGGGCCACGAGCAGTACTTC,.,TRBV19,few,TRBJ2-7,12
CASSSGPNQPQHF,TGCGCCAGCAGCTCAGGCCCCAATCAGCCCCAGCATTTT,.,TRBV5-1,.,TRBJ1-5,13
CASSQDPQGNSPLHF,TGTGCCAGCAGTCAAGATCCACAGGGAAATTCACCCCTCCACTTT,.,TRBV27,.,TRBJ1-6,15
CASSQMGQTQYF,TGTGCCAGCAGCCAAATGGGACAGACGCAGTATTTT,TRBD1,TRBV4-2,.,TRBJ2-3,12
CASSAGTSDAPLHF,TGTGCCAGCAGCGCAGGGACATCGGATGCGCCCCTCCACTTT,.,TRBV5-4,once,TRBJ1-6,14
CASSYSRDINIQYF,TGTGCCAGCAGTTACTCACGCGACATAAACATTCAGTACTTC,.,TRBV6-5,.,TRBJ2-4,14
CASSLDRGNTEAFF,TGTGCCAGCAGCTTAGACAGGGGAAACACTGAAGCTTTCTTT,TRBD1,TRBV7-2,once,TRBJ1-1,14
CASTFTSGGGNEQFF,TGTGCCAGCACCTTCACTAGCGGGGGGGGAAATGAGCAGTTCTTC,TRBD2,TRBV2,.,TRBJ2-1,15
CASKVGVSTDTQYF,TGTGCCAGTAAGGTCGGGGTCAGCACAGATACGCAGTATTTT,.,TRBV19,.,TRBJ2-3,14
CASRVGTGASGGALHF,TGTGCCAGTCGCGTTGGGACAGGGGCCTCCGGGGGGGCCCTCCACTTT,TRBD1,TRBV28,.,TRBJ1-6,16
CAWSERGRGSPLHF,TGTGCCTGGAGTGAAAGGGGAAGGGGTTCACCCCTCCACTTT,.,TRBV30,.,TRBJ1-6,14
CASSPGLASDTQYF,TGTGCCAGCAGCCCAGGACTAGCTTCAGATACGCAGTATTTT,TRBD2,TRBV7-2,.,TRBJ2-3,14
CASSGWIGGGAYEQYF,TGTGCCAGTAGTGGGTGGATCGGCGGGGGGGCCTACGAGCAGTACTTC,TRBD2,TRBV19,.,TRBJ2-7,16
CASVTHPGQPQHF,TGTGCCAGCGTCACCCATCCGGGGCAGCCCCAGCATTTT,.,TRBV28,.,TRBJ1-5,13
CASSWTGGAGYTF,TGTGCCAGCAGCTGGACAGGGGGCGCGGGCTACACCTTC,TRBD1,TRBV5-4,.,TRBJ1-2,13
CASIVSNQPQHF,TGTGCCAGCATCGTGAGCAATCAGCCCCAGCATTTT,.,TRBV6-4,.,TRBJ1-5,12
CASRRQGAREKLFF,TGTGCCAGCAGAAGACAGGGGGCACGGGAAAAACTGTTTTTT,TRBD1,TRBV6-5,.,TRBJ1-4,14
CASSGAGVSTEAFF,TGTGCCAGCAGCGGTGCGGGGGTTAGTACTGAAGCTTTCTTT,.,TRBV7-8,few,TRBJ1-1,14